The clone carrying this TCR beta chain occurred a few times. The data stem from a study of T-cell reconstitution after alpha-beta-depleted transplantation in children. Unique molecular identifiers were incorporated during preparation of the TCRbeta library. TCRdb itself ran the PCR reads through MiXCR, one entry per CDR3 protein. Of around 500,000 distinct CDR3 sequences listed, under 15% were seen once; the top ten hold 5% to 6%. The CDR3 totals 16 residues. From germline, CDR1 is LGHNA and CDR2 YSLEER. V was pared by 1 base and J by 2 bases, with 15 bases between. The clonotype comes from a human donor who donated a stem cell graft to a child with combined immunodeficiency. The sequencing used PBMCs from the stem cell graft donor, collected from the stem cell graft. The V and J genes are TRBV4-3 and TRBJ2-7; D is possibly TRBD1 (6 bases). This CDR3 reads CASSQGVTGSPYEQYF. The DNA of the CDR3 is TGCGCCAGCAGCCAAGGGGTCACAGGGTCCCCCTACGAGCAGTACTTC.